This T cell receptor (beta chain) was captured by sequencing in a study of long-term antiretroviral therapy in people with HIV. Study-wide findings and caveats: Within the repertoire, clones expanded before ART were dominant at all time points. Possibly under older ART regimens, blood was drawn between about 2004 and 2017. ART adherence, viral resistance and therapy changes went unrecorded.

This clone was detected once. What it binds is not known. No donor had fewer than one pre-ART PBMC sample or fewer than two post-ART PBMC samples. Runs used v3.0 of the immunoSEQ assay and were done at survey level. Assay used: immunoSEQ multiplex PCR; TCRdb lists only in-frame clones, some missing. The sample includes 30,000 to 40,000 clones, roughly four fifths of them seen just once. The starting material was unsorted PBMCs, obtained 0.3 years after starting antiretroviral therapy. The TCR originated in a man aged 18 to 35 with HIV.

The CDR3 loop reads CASSLPGGGAYEKLFF. As DNA, the CDR3 is TGCGCCAGCAGCCTCCCCGGCGGAGGGGCCTATGAAAAACTGTTTTTT. The rearrangement links TRBV5-1 to TRBJ1-4, with D maybe TRBD1 (5 bases). Trimming cost V 4 bases and J 6 bases, with 19 bases left between them. The CDR3 is 16 amino acids. CDR1 is SGHRS, CDR2 YFSETQ, per germline.